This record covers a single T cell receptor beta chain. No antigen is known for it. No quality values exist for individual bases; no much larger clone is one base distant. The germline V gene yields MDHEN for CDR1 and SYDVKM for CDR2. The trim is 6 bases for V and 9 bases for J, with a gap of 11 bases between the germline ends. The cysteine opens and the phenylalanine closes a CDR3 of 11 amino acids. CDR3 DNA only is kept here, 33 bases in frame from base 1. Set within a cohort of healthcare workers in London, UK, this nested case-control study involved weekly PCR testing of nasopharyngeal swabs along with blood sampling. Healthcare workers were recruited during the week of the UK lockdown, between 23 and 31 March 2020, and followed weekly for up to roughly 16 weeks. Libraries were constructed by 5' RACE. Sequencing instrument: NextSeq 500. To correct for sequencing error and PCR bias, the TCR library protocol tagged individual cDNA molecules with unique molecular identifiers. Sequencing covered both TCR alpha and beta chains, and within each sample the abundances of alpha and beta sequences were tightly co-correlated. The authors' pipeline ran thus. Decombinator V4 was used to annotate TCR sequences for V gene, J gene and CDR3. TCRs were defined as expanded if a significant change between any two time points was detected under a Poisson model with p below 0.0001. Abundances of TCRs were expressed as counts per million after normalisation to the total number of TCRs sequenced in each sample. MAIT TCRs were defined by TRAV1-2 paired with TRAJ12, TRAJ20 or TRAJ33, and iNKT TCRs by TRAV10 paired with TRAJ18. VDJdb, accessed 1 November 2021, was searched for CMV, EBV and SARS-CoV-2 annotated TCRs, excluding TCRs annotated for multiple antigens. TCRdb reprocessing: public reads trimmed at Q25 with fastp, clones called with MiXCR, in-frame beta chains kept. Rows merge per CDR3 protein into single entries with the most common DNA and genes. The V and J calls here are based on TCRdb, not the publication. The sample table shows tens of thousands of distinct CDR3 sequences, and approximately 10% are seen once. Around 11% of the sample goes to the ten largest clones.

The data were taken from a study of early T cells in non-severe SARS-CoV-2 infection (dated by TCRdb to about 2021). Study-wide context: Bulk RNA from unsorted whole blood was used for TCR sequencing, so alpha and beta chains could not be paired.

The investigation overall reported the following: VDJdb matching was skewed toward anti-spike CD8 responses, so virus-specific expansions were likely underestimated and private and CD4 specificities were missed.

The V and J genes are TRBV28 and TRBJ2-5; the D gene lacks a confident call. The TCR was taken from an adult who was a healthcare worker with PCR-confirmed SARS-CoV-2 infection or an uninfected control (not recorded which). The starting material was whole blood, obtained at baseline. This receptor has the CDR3 CASSSGLAQYF. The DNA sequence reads TGTGCCAGCAGCTCCGGCTTGGCCCAGTACTTC.